The present entry profiles one T cell receptor (beta chain) with its context. It lacks a known antigen. The record has no base qualities; no much larger clone is one base away. The data were obtained in a study of blood T cell repertoires in COVID-19 (dated by TCRdb to about 2020). Background on the whole study: Collaborator samples came from the United States, Italy and Spain and covered acute and convalescent phases of COVID-19. The material from the prospective study consisted of cDNA or gDNA derived from T cells, B-cell-depleted T cells, or PBMCs. Deeply sampled blood TCRbeta repertoires from subjects exposed to, actively infected with, or recovered from COVID-19 were included in the dataset. The repertoires were released in a freely available public database intended as a resource for research on the immune response to SARS-CoV-2. The samples were drawn from two sources: the first 160 participants of the ongoing ImmuneRACE study, and 1,254 subjects contributed by 6 global collaborators. Sample metadata almost always included a de-identified subject ID, COVID-19 status, age in years and sex. Where available, HLA class I and class II types were obtained from metadata supplied by the sample provider rather than from assay-based typing. Overall study results and their limits: How much clinical and demographic metadata was included differed by source and by participant, and the metadata was provided uncurated.

From cysteine to phenylalanine, the CDR3 is 11 amino acids long. The retained sequence is limited to the CDR3, 33 bases, with the frame set at the first base. V and J are truncated by 5 bases and 11 bases respectively, leaving an intervening sequence of 11 bases. The germline V gene specifies KGHDR as CDR1 and SFDVKD as CDR2. Whole blood was collected in K2EDTA tubes by collaborating institutions according to the institutions' own protocols. For TCRbeta analysis, collaborator samples were shipped as frozen whole blood, as isolated PBMCs, or as DNA extracted from either sample type. The immunoSEQ Assay, a bias-controlled multiplex PCR, was used to amplify TCRbeta CDR3 regions from genomic DNA. In the original analysis: The number of nucleated cells in each sample was estimated by amplification of reference gene primers within the assay. To quantify the absolute abundance of each unique TCRbeta CDR3 rearrangement, sequence reads were collapsed and filtered. For each sample, productive Simpson clonality was calculated as the square root of Simpson's diversity index over productive rearrangements. In its TCRdb copy, this immuneACCESS table keeps in-frame sequences only and misses some clones. Where compared with another copy, unresolved V genes explain less than half of these, and the others have no known cause. For V, J and clone size, that table is used; D and trimming come from the DNA. Within this sample are 55,000 to 80,000 clones, with roughly four fifths of them counted one time only. In total, the top ten clones hold around 5% of the sample.

The chain was built from TRBV24-1 and TRBJ1-1, with a weak D call of TRBD1 (5 bases match). This sequence was found in a human donor in a cohort sampled during active COVID-19. What was sequenced was peripheral blood. The CDR3 protein: CATSGGRAAFF. The DNA sequence is given as TGTGCCACCAGTGGGGGCAGGGCGGCTTTCTTT.